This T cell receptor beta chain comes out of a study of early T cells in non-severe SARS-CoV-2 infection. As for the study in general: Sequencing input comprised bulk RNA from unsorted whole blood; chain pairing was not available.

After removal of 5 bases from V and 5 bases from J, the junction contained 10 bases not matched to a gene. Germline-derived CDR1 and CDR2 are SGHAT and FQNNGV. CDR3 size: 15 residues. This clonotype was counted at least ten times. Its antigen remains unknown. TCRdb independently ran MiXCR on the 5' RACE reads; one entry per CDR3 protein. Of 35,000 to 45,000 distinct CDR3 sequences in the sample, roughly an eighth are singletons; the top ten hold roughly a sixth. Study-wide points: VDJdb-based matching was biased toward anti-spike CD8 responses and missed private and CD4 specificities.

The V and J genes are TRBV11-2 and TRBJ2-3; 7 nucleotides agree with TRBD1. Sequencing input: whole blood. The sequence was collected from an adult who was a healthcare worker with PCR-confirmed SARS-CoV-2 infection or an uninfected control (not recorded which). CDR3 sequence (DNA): TGTGCCAGCAGCACCACCGGGACAGAGAGAGATACGCAGTATTTT. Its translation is CASSTTGTERDTQYF.